Listed here are 3 T cell receptor beta chains from one sample, sequenced in a study of CD8 T cells in Susac syndrome. It was with random hexamers that about 0.45 to 1 ug RNA was reverse transcribed. Each CDR3 protein is one row after TCRdb ran MiXCR on the immunoSEQ multiplex PCR reads. The data hold over 150,000 distinct CDR3 sequences, with over 90% observed a single time. The specimen was CD4+ T cells from PBMCs. The receptor source for this set is a human donor with Susac syndrome.

This chain uses TRBV5-6 with TRBJ1-2; D is unclear. With 1 base removed from V and 2 bases from J, the gap between germline ends came to 9 bases. Per the germline V gene, CDR1 is SGHDT and CDR2 is YYEEEE. The CDR3 covers 14 residues. This chain's CDR3 is CASSLYLQNYGYTF. The CDR3 DNA is TGTGCCAGCAGCTTGTATTTACAGAACTATGGCTACACCTTC.

V is TRBV30 and J is TRBJ1-1; the D is unclear. The CDR3 is made up of 13 amino acids. Germline V lookup: CDR1 GTSNPN, CDR2 SVGIG (reference sequence). V was shortened by 4 bases and J by 0 bases, with 9 bases between the two germline ends. As DNA, the CDR3 is TGTGCCTGGACAATGAGCCTGAACACTGAAGCTTTCTTT. It translates to CAWTMSLNTEAFF.

V is TRBV6-6 and J is TRBJ2-4, with D maybe TRBD2 (6 bases). CDR3 length: 16 amino acids. Trimming cost V 2 bases and J 5 bases, with 16 bases left between them. Germline CDR1 is MNHNY and CDR2 is SVGAGI (reference sequence). The CDR3 DNA follows: TGTGCCAGCAGTTACCGGGGACGGAGGAGGGAAAACATTCAGTACTTC. As protein: CASSYRGRRRENIQYF.